These 8 T cell receptor beta chains were sequenced from one sample in a study of post-analysis software for immune sequencing data. Overall study results and limits: Higher frequency in patients than in controls was seen for about five TRBV segments, with TRBV5-6, TRBV5-1 and TRBV20-1 among them.

Their antigens are not known. Each TCR beta cDNA library carried unique molecular identifiers. Using its own MiXCR run on the PCR reads, TCRdb lists one record per CDR3 protein. This sample has some 690,000 distinct CDR3 sequences, with approximately 59% found just once. The sample was blood. Every receptor here comes from a girl aged 2 to 9 with multiple sclerosis.

V and J are TRBV6-5 and TRBJ2-1; 9 positions agree with TRBD2. The germline gives CDR1 MNHEY, CDR2 SVGAGI. The trim removed 10 bases at V and 2 bases at J, leaving 9 bases unmatched. The CDR3 contains 15 residues. In DNA form, the CDR3 reads TGTGCCACGTTAGCGGGAGAGGCCCCCTACAATGAGCAGTTCTTC. Its translation: CATLAGEAPYNEQFF.

This clonotype was seen a handful of times. The chain couples TRBV7-9 to TRBJ2-1, with D perhaps TRBD2 (5 bases). Per the germline V gene, CDR1 is SEHNR and CDR2 is FQNEAQ (reference sequence). V shed 5 bases and J shed 4 bases, with 15 bases lying between them. The CDR3 has 15 residues. CDR3 DNA: TGTGCCAGCAGCCCGGACTCGAGTGTTTACAATGAGCAGTTCTTC. The encoded protein is CASSPDSSVYNEQFF.

In its sample, this clonotype was seen a few times. The V and J genes are TRBV29-1 and TRBJ2-1; the match to TRBD1 covers 9 bases. With V trimmed by 4 bases and J by 6 bases, 10 bases remained unmatched. Germline CDR1 is SQVTM and CDR2 is ANQGSEA. This CDR3 comprises 15 residues. CDR3 in DNA: TGCAGCGTTGCGGTAGGGACAGGGTGGGGCAATGAGCAGTTCTTC. Translated, it gives CSVAVGTGWGNEQFF.

The rearrangement uses TRBV10-1 and TRBJ2-3; D may be TRBD2 (6 bases). Trimming took 2 bases from V and 9 from J, leaving 9 bases between them. Germline CDR1 reads WNHNN; CDR2 reads SYGVQD (reference sequence). The CDR3 length is 12 residues. The CDR3 DNA sequence: TGCGCCAGCAGTGAGACACGGGGGACGCAGTATTTT. Amino acids: CASSETRGTQYF.

The chain is built from TRBV5-1 and TRBJ2-1; D not certain. The CDR3 is made up of 18 amino acids. Germline CDR1 reads SGHRS; CDR2 reads YFSETQ. V was clipped by 0 bases and J by 8 bases, with 24 bases between them. Written as DNA, the CDR3 is TGCGCCAGCAGCTTGGCCATCCGGAGCTCTGGGTACGCGGATGAGCAGTTCTTC. Encoded protein: CASSLAIRSSGYADEQFF.

This chain links TRBV25-1 with TRBJ2-5, with TRBD2 identical over 12 bases. The CDR3 covers 19 residues. The germline V gene has CDR1 MGHDK and CDR2 SYGVNS. The junction had 11 bases not matched to a gene; V was cut back by 3 bases and J by 0 bases. The CDR3 nucleotides are TGTGCCAGCAGTGACCCCACTAGCGGGGGGCACAACAACCAAGAGACCCAGTACTTC. Translating it yields CASSDPTSGGHNNQETQYF.

The V and J genes are TRBV29-1 and TRBJ2-1; 7 bases agree with TRBD1. This CDR3 region has 13 residues. V lost 8 bases to trimming and J lost 3 bases; unmatched junction nucleotides: 7. Germline-derived CDR1 and CDR2 are SQVTM and ANQGSEA. DNA of the CDR3: TGCAGCTCCGGACAGGCCCTCTACAATGAGCAGTTCTTC. Its protein product is CSSGQALYNEQFF.

There are a few counts of this clonotype. This chain connects TRBV20-1 to TRBJ2-5; TRBD2 matches 7 bases. The CDR3 length is 15 residues. After removal of 0 bases from V and 4 bases from J, the junction contained 8 bases not matched to a gene. Germline CDR1 DFQATT, CDR2 SNEGSKA (reference sequence). The CDR3 sequence: CSARDRRGLRETQYF. DNA of the CDR3: TGCAGTGCTAGAGACCGGAGGGGACTACGAGAGACCCAGTACTTC.